Reported below is one T cell receptor (beta chain). Antigen unknown. The data originate from a study of post-analysis software for immune sequencing data. CDR1 is DFQATT, CDR2 SNEGSKA, per germline (reference sequence). The CDR3 loop spans 14 amino acids. After removal of 5 bases from V and 2 bases from J, the junction contained 3 bases not matched to a gene. Sequencing libraries made from TCR beta cDNA carried unique molecular identifiers. Out of about 0.9 to 10 million T cells, some 480,000 cDNA molecules were generated. TCRdb redid the calling of the PCR reads with MiXCR, one entry per CDR3 protein. The sample records hundreds of thousands of distinct CDR3 sequences, nearly 45% being singletons. Study-level findings and limits: For normalized Chao1 diversity, multiple sclerosis patients scored significantly lower than controls did. Compared with controls, patients had more of five or six TRBV segments, including TRBV5-6, TRBV5-1 and TRBV20-1.

Sample: blood. V gene TRBV20-1 combines with J gene TRBJ2-1, with 10 positions matching TRBD2. The receptor's source is a girl aged 10-17 years with multiple sclerosis. The CDR3, as DNA: TGCAGTGCTGGAAGCGGGAGGGCCTACAATGAGCAGTTCTTC. Translated, it gives CSAGSGRAYNEQFF.